This entry lists 26 T cell receptor beta chains sequenced from one sample in a study of cytomegalovirus exposure and HLA in healthy donors listed by TCRdb under 2017. The receptor library was made with the immunoSEQ multiplex PCR assay. TCRdb carries this immuneACCESS record with in-frame sequences only. Its versions omit some clonotypes, under half of them owing to an unresolved V gene in the studies checked, with the rest unexplained. The sample table records about 200,000 clones; 65% to 90% of these occur just once. The top ten clones comprise around 15% of the sample. Source material: PBMCs. These receptors were taken from a woman under 40 in good health and CMV-seropositive.

V is TRBV4-1 and J is TRBJ2-2, with D perhaps TRBD1 (5 bases). Trimming removed 3 bases at V and 2 bases at J, with 13 bases between. The germline CDR1 and CDR2 sequences are MGHRA and YSYEKL. This CDR3 region has 16 residues. CDR3 nucleotides: TGCGCCAGCAGCCATTTCCGACAGAGCAACACCGGGGAGCTGTTTTTT. It translates to CASSHFRQSNTGELFF.

The chain has TRBV29-1 and TRBJ2-1; 12 bases align to TRBD2. V gave up 7 bases and J gave up 9 bases; unmatched junction bases: 7. This CDR3 comprises 13 residues. Germline loops: CDR1 SQVTM, CDR2 ANQGSEA. The CDR3 here is CSGRLAGEGEQFF. DNA for the CDR3: TGCAGCGGAAGACTAGCGGGAGAAGGTGAGCAGTTCTTC.

V and J are TRBV5-4 and TRBJ2-3, with D uncertain. This CDR3 spans 13 amino acids. V gave up 4 bases and J gave up 9 bases, with 15 bases separating them. Germline-derived CDR1 and CDR2 are SGHNT and YYREEE (reference sequence). DNA for the CDR3: TGTGCCAGCAGCCAATCAGTGGCTTACACGCAGTATTTT. Its protein is CASSQSVAYTQYF.

The chain employs TRBV27 and TRBJ2-7, with TRBD2 matching over 7 bases. Germline lookup yields CDR1 MNHEY and CDR2 SMNVEV (reference sequence). V shed 8 bases, J shed 3 bases, and the junction held 10 bases outside the gene matches. This CDR3 is built from 14 residues. In DNA form, the CDR3 reads TGTGCCAGCGGCGCGGGAGTGGCCTTCTACGAGCAGTACTTC. Its protein product is CASGAGVAFYEQYF.

This clone has more than one count but fewer than ten. The sample holds other DNA sequences that translate to the same CDR3. This chain joins TRBV27 and TRBJ1-2; 8 nucleotides line up with TRBD1. Germline V gene data show CDR1 as MNHEY and CDR2 as SMNVEV (reference sequence). This CDR3 region has 12 residues. The junction had 0 bases not matched to a gene; V was cut back by 5 bases and J by 4 bases. CDR3 in amino acids: CASSDRGYGYTF. DNA of the CDR3: TGTGCCAGCAGTGACAGGGGCTATGGCTACACCTTC.

This chain joins TRBV7-2 and TRBJ1-3; TRBD1 might be the D (5 bases). Between the trimmed V and J ends, which lost 3 bases and 2 bases, there was a span of 11 bases. This CDR3 contains 15 residues. Germline values: CDR1 SGHTA, CDR2 FQGNSA. DNA of the CDR3: TGTGCCAGCAGCTTTGGGGCGGGGACTGGAAACACCATATATTTT. This translates into CASSFGAGTGNTIYF.

At least ten counts were recorded for this clone. The rearrangement uses TRBV7-9 and TRBJ2-1, with D possibly being TRBD2 (6 bases). The CDR3 totals 16 residues. Germline-derived CDR1 and CDR2 are SEHNR and FQNEAQ (reference sequence). V lost 5 bases to trimming and J lost 3 bases, with 17 bases between them. In DNA, the CDR3 is TGTGCCAGCAGCCCGAGCGGCGGAGGGTTCTACAATGAGCAGTTCTTC. It specifies CASSPSGGGFYNEQFF.

The gene calls are TRBV28 and TRBJ1-1; 10 nucleotides align to TRBD1. Germline-derived CDR1 and CDR2 are MDHEN and SYDVKM. V lost 4 bases and J lost 4; bases outside the gene matches: 0. The CDR3 runs to 13 residues. This CDR3 is CASSWTGGTEAFF. CDR3 coding DNA: TGTGCCAGCAGTTGGACAGGGGGCACTGAAGCTTTCTTT.

This chain joins TRBV5-1 and TRBJ2-2, with 9 positions matching TRBD2. The CDR3 has 15 amino acids. Germline lookup yields CDR1 SGHRS and CDR2 YFSETQ. V gave up 2 bases and J gave up 6 bases; unmatched junction bases: 5. The CDR3 nucleotides are TGCGCCAGCAGCTTTTCATTAGCGGGAGCCGGGGAGCTGTTTTTT. The encoded protein is CASSFSLAGAGELFF.

The CDR3 nucleotides read TGTGCCAGCAGTCCGACAGGTAATAGCAATCAGCCCCAGCATTTT. It is translated as CASSPTGNSNQPQHF. The chain recombines TRBV6-1 with TRBJ1-5; D is possibly TRBD1 (6 bases). CDR1 and CDR2 (germline): MNHNS, SASEGT. Deletions cut 5 bases from V and 0 bases from J, with 11 bases between. This CDR3 region has 15 residues.

The chain joins TRBV6-5 to TRBJ2-7, with 8 bases lining up with TRBD1. Unmatched junction bases numbered 5, after V lost 5 bases and J lost 2 bases. CDR1 is MNHEY and CDR2 is SVGAGI in the germline V gene. The CDR3 is 14 residues long. The CDR3 spells CASSMGQATYEQYF. The DNA for the CDR3 is TGTGCCAGCAGTATGGGACAGGCAACCTACGAGCAGTACTTC.

The chain links TRBV29-1 to TRBJ2-4; 10 bases agree with TRBD2. The length of the CDR3 is 13 residues. Germline CDR1 reads SQVTM; CDR2 reads ANQGSEA. The J segment lost 8 bases and the V segment lost 7 bases, leaving 8 bases of the junction unmatched. The CDR3 DNA follows: TGCAGCGCCGGGCCAGCGGGGGGGGACATTCAGTACTTC. Protein product: CSAGPAGGDIQYF.

This clone was observed a handful of times. The DNA for the CDR3 is TGCAGCGGACGAATAGTTGGCGGCGCAGATACGCAGTATTTT. It encodes CSGRIVGGADTQYF. This chain links TRBV29-1 with TRBJ2-3; D ambiguous. CDR1 and CDR2 (germline): SQVTM, ANQGSEA. The CDR3 contains 14 residues. V dropped 7 bases and J dropped 4 bases, with 18 bases sitting between them.

Only one count was recorded for this clone. The chain couples TRBV19 to TRBJ2-7; maybe TRBD2 (6 bases). This CDR3 region has 15 residues. V was cut by 1 base and J by 4 bases, with 14 bases left in between. Germline V CDR1 and CDR2: LNHDA, SQIVND (reference sequence). CDR3 sequence: CASSIAQTRGYEQYF. The CDR3 nucleotides are TGTGCCAGTAGTATAGCTCAGACTAGAGGGTACGAGCAGTACTTC.

V usage is TRBV4-2 and J usage is TRBJ2-1; no clear D gene. V lost 1 base and J lost 4, with 11 bases in between. The germline V gene has CDR1 LGHNA and CDR2 YNFKEQ. The CDR3 spans 15 residues. The CDR3 is CASSQGHSLYNEQFF. CDR3 coding DNA: TGTGCCAGCAGCCAAGGTCATAGCTTATACAATGAGCAGTTCTTC.

The chain uses TRBV6-6 and TRBJ1-2; 8 positions agree with TRBD1. The length of the CDR3 is 14 residues. J lost 8 bases, V lost 0 bases, and 5 bases had no gene match. Germline V CDR1 and CDR2: MNHNY, SVGAGI (reference sequence). The CDR3 loop is CASSYSGQVGGYTF. The DNA for the CDR3 is TGTGCCAGCAGTTACTCGGGACAGGTGGGGGGCTACACCTTC.

This chain links TRBV5-1 with TRBJ1-4, with 8 bases fitting TRBD1. The CDR3 loop spans 14 amino acids. Trimming took 4 bases from V and 5 from J; bases not matched to a gene: 4. The germline gives CDR1 SGHRS, CDR2 YFSETQ. The DNA for the CDR3 is TGCGCCAGCAGCATAAGGACAGGGAATGAAAAACTGTTTTTT. Translating gives CASSIRTGNEKLFF.

Only a few counts were recorded for this clone. The chain uses TRBV18 and TRBJ1-3, with 9 bases fitting TRBD1. V shed 1 base, J shed 3 bases, and the junction held 13 bases outside the gene matches. The CDR3 runs to 19 residues. Germline V gives CDR1 KGHSH, CDR2 LQKENI. The DNA of the CDR3 is TGTGCCAGCTCACCACTAGGACAGGGGCGAATTGGATATGGAAACACCATATATTTT. This gives the protein CASSPLGQGRIGYGNTIYF.

The chain couples TRBV2 to TRBJ2-7; a weak D match, TRBD2 (6 bases). Per the germline V gene, CDR1 is SNHLY and CDR2 is FYNNEI. CDR3 length equals 12 residues. V shed 5 bases and J shed 6 bases, with 11 bases lying between them. In nucleotides, the CDR3 is TGTGCCAGCAGTCAAGGAGCGGGCGAGCAGTACTTC. Its protein product is CASSQGAGEQYF.

The V call is TRBV7-8, the J call TRBJ2-7; D unresolved. V was clipped by 0 bases and J by 6 bases, with 9 bases between them. Germline lookup yields CDR1 SGHVS and CDR2 FQNEAQ. This CDR3 has 13 amino acids. The CDR3 sequence: CASSLAYDFEQYF. CDR3 nucleotide sequence: TGTGCCAGCAGCTTAGCTTACGACTTCGAGCAGTACTTC.

This clone occurred once. The chain carries TRBV14 and TRBJ1-2, with 7 positions matching TRBD1. The junction had 5 bases not matched to a gene; V was cut back by 0 bases and J by 4 bases. CDR3 size: 15 residues. CDR1 and CDR2 (germline): SGHDN, FVKESK. The CDR3 is CASSQDLRTGYGYTF. The CDR3 region has the DNA TGTGCCAGCAGCCAAGATCTTCGGACAGGCTATGGCTACACCTTC.

The chain is built from TRBV29-1 and TRBJ1-1; D is unclear. Trimming stripped 2 bases from V and 7 bases from J, with 14 bases between. Germline V gene data show CDR1 as SQVTM and CDR2 as ANQGSEA. This CDR3 is built from 13 residues. The CDR3: CSVERGTAVEAFF. Written as DNA, the CDR3 is TGCAGCGTTGAACGGGGTACCGCGGTTGAAGCTTTCTTT.

This rearrangement joins TRBV6-6 to TRBJ1-2; D not resolved. There are 15 residues in the CDR3. The germline V and J ends were trimmed by 10 bases and 0 bases, with 18 bases remaining between them. The V gene's germline CDR1 is MNHNY and CDR2 SVGAGI (reference sequence). CDR3: CATLFPLGANYGYTF. For the CDR3, the DNA is TGTGCCACCTTGTTCCCCTTAGGAGCTAACTATGGCTACACCTTC.

This clone was picked up one time. This chain joins TRBV2 and TRBJ1-3, with 7 positions matching TRBD1. CDR1 SNHLY and CDR2 FYNNEI come from the germline V gene. This CDR3 comprises 14 residues. With V trimmed by 7 bases and J by 6 bases, 9 bases remained unmatched. DNA for the CDR3: TGTGCCAGCAAAATAGGGACAGAGACAAACACCATATATTTT. Translation: CASKIGTETNTIYF.

V usage is TRBV9 and J usage is TRBJ1-2, with TRBD1 matching over 9 bases. The trim removed 3 bases at V and 8 bases at J, leaving 5 bases unmatched. The CDR3 is 13 amino acids. Germline V gives CDR1 SGDLS, CDR2 YYNGEE. CDR3 bases: TGTGCCAGCAGCGCACAGGGGGCTTGGGGCTACACCTTC. Protein sequence: CASSAQGAWGYTF.

A few counts support this clone. V and J are TRBV15 and TRBJ1-1; TRBD1 matches 9 bases. Germline V gene data show CDR1 as LNHNV and CDR2 as YYDKDF (reference sequence). The CDR3 runs to 14 residues. With 2 bases clipped from V and 6 bases from J, the junction kept 4 bases outside the gene matches. The DNA for the CDR3 is TGTGCCACCAGCAGATACAGGGGGCGGGCTGAAGCTTTCTTT. Protein sequence: CATSRYRGRAEAFF.